This is a list of T cell receptor beta chains from one sample in a study of shared clonotypes between healthy human individuals. The data were produced by immunoSEQ multiplex PCR, yet TCRdb's version contains in-frame clones alone and is incomplete. The sample has under 1,100,000 clones; about 77% are singletons. The sample consisted of memory CD4+ T cells sorted from blood. The receptor source for this set is a man younger than 35 in good health. CDR3s include the opening cysteine and the closing phenylalanine or tryptophan. The order of the fields is J gene, V gene, D gene, clone size, CDR3 protein. A D gene is named only where the DNA matches it firmly. Clone sizes are given selectively: once, few, many, or a class where the clone is expanded.

>TRBJ2-5|TRBV7-6|TRBD1|-
CASSLPQQGAGETQYF
>TRBJ1-2|TRBV10-3|-|-
CAIRDSPANYGYTF
>TRBJ1-1|TRBV5-4|TRBD1|-
CASSFDRGRVWGF
>TRBJ2-7|TRBV7-9|-|few
CASSLTADSYEQYF
>TRBJ2-7|TRBV30|TRBD2|-
CATTSGRNEQYF
>TRBJ1-3|TRBV4-2|-|-
CASSQDRAGNTIYF
>TRBJ1-2|TRBV30|-|-
CAPRDRNYGYTF
>TRBJ1-1|TRBV10-3|TRBD1|-
CAISELTGGSYTEAFF
>TRBJ2-7|TRBV18|-|once
CASSPPHLGVYEQYF
>TRBJ1-5|TRBV19|-|few
CASSDTGGQPQHF
>TRBJ1-2|TRBV27|-|-
CASSFSGDYGYTF
>TRBJ2-3|TRBV7-8|-|-
CASSLAEVVVQYF
>TRBJ1-2|TRBV28|TRBD1|-
CASKPGQTNYGYTF
>TRBJ2-3|TRBV7-2|-|-
CTSSLDGRTDTQYF
>TRBJ1-6|TRBV25-1|TRBD1|-
CASRPRGLWVGSLHF
>TRBJ2-7|TRBV7-2|-|-
CASSLDGTSSSYEQYF
>TRBJ1-3|TRBV30|TRBD1|-
CAWSVGQVGNTIYF
>TRBJ2-7|TRBV6-5|TRBD1|once
CASRTTGGEQYF
>TRBJ2-7|TRBV27|TRBD1|-
CASSPRQGTYEQYF
>TRBJ2-5|TRBV23-1|TRBD1|-
CASSRDRVQETQYF
>TRBJ2-7|TRBV19|-|few
CASSWTTDSYEQYF
>TRBJ2-5|TRBV9|-|-
CASSVGGQPRETQYF
>TRBJ2-5|TRBV2|TRBD2|few
CASSPGVAGGGQYF
>TRBJ1-3|TRBV4-1|TRBD1|-
CASSPLGQGANTIYF
>TRBJ2-3|TRBV5-6|TRBD1|-
CASSRKGAGTQYF
>TRBJ2-1|TRBV14|-|-
CASSQDNGKSYNEQFF
>TRBJ1-1|TRBV5-1|-|once
CASSLGLTDEAFF
>TRBJ2-5|TRBV5-1|-|-
CASSLPKGTGETQYF
>TRBJ1-4|TRBV7-9|TRBD1|-
CASSTGTDNEKLFF
>TRBJ2-1|TRBV29-1|-|-
CSVVPSSYNEQFF
>TRBJ2-2|TRBV6-5|TRBD1|few
CASSLGQYTGELFF
>TRBJ1-2|TRBV5-1|TRBD1|-
CASSFDRGLYGYTF
>TRBJ2-3|TRBV14|TRBD1|-
CASSRDRTILGSDTQYF
>TRBJ1-1|TRBV18|TRBD1|-
CASSPGQGTEAFF
>TRBJ1-2|TRBV4-1|TRBD1|-
CASSQGADRGKRLSYGYTF
>TRBJ1-4|TRBV5-1|-|-
CASSLSQGGEKLFF
>TRBJ2-7|TRBV5-6|-|-
CASSRGDPFYLNEQYF
>TRBJ1-2|TRBV15|-|-
CATSRDRAANYGYTF
>TRBJ2-7|TRBV5-1|TRBD1|few
CASSEGQGGYEQYF
>TRBJ1-1|TRBV7-8|-|-
CASSITSGPHTEAFF
>TRBJ1-4|TRBV10-1|-|-
CASRETGATNEKLFF
>TRBJ2-7|TRBV25-1|-|-
CASSESRLSYEQYF
>TRBJ2-3|TRBV5-4|-|-
CASSFPWSTDTQYF
>TRBJ1-1|TRBV11-2|TRBD1|-
CASSDRGREAFF
>TRBJ1-4|TRBV5-1|-|-
CASSLDSTNEKLFF
>TRBJ1-6|TRBV14|-|-
CASSRTAPYNSPLHF
>TRBJ2-1|TRBV2|TRBD2|-
CASSKPGGYNEQFF
>TRBJ2-3|TRBV7-2|TRBD1|few
CASSLSLTGGTDTQYF
>TRBJ2-1|TRBV2|TRBD2|few
CASDPGTKPPHNEQFF
>TRBJ1-5|TRBV6-5|-|once
CATVVGGGNQPQHF
>TRBJ1-2|TRBV6-1|TRBD1|-
CASSETGDYGYTF
>TRBJ1-2|TRBV2|TRBD1|-
CASSKNLGQGATGGYTF
>TRBJ2-1|TRBV30|TRBD2|few
CAWTRGGLYNEQFF